The present entry profiles one TCR beta chain with its context. These data are taken from a study of blood T cell repertoires in COVID-19. About the research overall: In each case, the material was cDNA or gDNA derived from T cells, B-cell-depleted T cells, or PBMCs.

The CDR3 totals 14 residues. From germline, CDR1 is DFQATT and CDR2 SNEGSKA (reference sequence). V lost 4 bases and J lost 0, with 10 bases in between. Generated by immunoSEQ multiplex PCR, the TCRdb table keeps only in-frame clones and is missing some. The table records roughly 250,000 clones, 70% to 85% of them present only once. J is TRBJ1-3 and V is TRBV20-1; a possible D gene is TRBD1 (5 bases). The sequenced material came from peripheral blood. The TCR was taken from a woman over 75 with acute or convalescent COVID-19. The CDR3 DNA reads TGCAGTGCTATTGACAGTCTCTCTGGAAACACCATATATTTT. The encoded protein is CSAIDSLSGNTIYF.